The 24 T cell receptor beta chains given below trace back to one sample, sequenced in a study of shared clonotypes between healthy human individuals. Profiled with immunoSEQ multiplex PCR; TCRdb holds only in-frame clones, not every one. The sample comprises 550,000 to 800,000 clones, 80% to 95% of which are singletons, and 34% rests with the top ten. Sequenced input: memory CD8+ T cells from PBMCs. The subset denotes: CD45RO+ cells pooled with CCR7-negative TemRA cells. The receptors derive from a man aged 18 to 35 in good health. Some clones in this sample may be carry-over from other donors' samples.

The chain joins TRBV19 to TRBJ2-7; no definite D call. CDR3 size: 13 residues. The germline V gene has CDR1 LNHDA and CDR2 SQIVND (reference sequence). V shed 2 bases and J shed 6 bases, with 11 bases lying between them. DNA of the CDR3: TGTGCCAGTAGTATACCCGTCGAAGGCGAGCAGTACTTC. Amino acid sequence: CASSIPVEGEQYF.

In the case of this clone: This probably arose from a read error, given a far larger clone one base away. This CDR3 is also generated by other DNA sequences in the sample. The rearrangement uses TRBV27 and TRBJ2-1; TRBD2 matches at 12 bases. Germline lookup yields CDR1 MNHEY and CDR2 SMNVEV (reference sequence). The V gene end was trimmed by 6 bases and the J gene end by 10 bases; junction bases not matched to a gene: 13. The CDR3 sequence is 16 residues long. CDR3: CASRFRLAGGYWEQFF. CDR3 DNA sequence: TGTGCCAGCAGATTTCGGCTAGCGGGGGGGTACTGGGAGCAGTTCTTC.

As for this clone: The same CDR3 arises from other DNA sequences in this sample as well. The J gene is TRBJ1-1, the V gene TRBV27; 8 bases are shared with TRBD1. CDR1 is MNHEY and CDR2 is SMNVEV in the germline V gene (reference sequence). CDR3 length equals 14 residues. The V gene end was trimmed by 6 bases and the J gene end by 5 bases; junction bases not matched to a gene: 8. DNA of the CDR3: TGTGCCAGCAGCTCCCAGGGGGCGGGTACTGAAGCTTTCTTT. It yields the protein CASSSQGAGTEAFF.

The rearrangement joins TRBV7-9 to TRBJ2-7; D not resolved. The CDR3 sequence is 14 residues long. V dropped 1 base and J dropped 0 bases, with 7 bases sitting between them. From germline, CDR1 is SEHNR and CDR2 FQNEAQ (reference sequence). The CDR3 loop is CASSLGTASYEQYF. The DNA of the CDR3 is TGTGCCAGCAGCTTAGGAACAGCCTCCTACGAGCAGTACTTC.

The V gene is TRBV10-3, the J gene TRBJ1-2; perhaps TRBD1 as D (5 bases). V was shortened by 4 bases and J by 6 bases, with 15 bases between the two germline ends. In germline, CDR1 is ENHRY, CDR2 SYGVKD. The CDR3 loop spans 14 amino acids. The CDR3 region has the DNA TGTGCCATCAGTGTGGCGGGGGGTTGGGATGGCTACACCTTC. Amino acid sequence: CAISVAGGWDGYTF.

The chain has TRBV7-9 and TRBJ2-2; D uncertain. CDR3 length: 15 residues. V lost 1 base, J lost 5 bases, and 11 bases lay in between. Germline V gene sequence: CDR1 SEHNR, CDR2 FQNEAQ (reference sequence). CDR3 loop: CASSLGQLSTGELFF. The CDR3 DNA reads as TGTGCCAGCAGCTTAGGACAACTCTCTACCGGGGAGCTGTTTTTT.

This sequence joins TRBV28 and TRBJ2-5; 7 nucleotides align to TRBD2. Gene TRBJ2-7 matches the end of the DNA better, so the J call may be wrong. Germline CDR1 MDHEN, CDR2 SYDVKM. This CDR3 region has 16 residues. The CDR3 DNA is TGTGCCAGCAGTTTAAGTGGGGGGACTAATATCTACGAGCAGTACTTC. Translating gives CASSLSGGTNIYEQYF.

The rearrangement joins TRBV11-2 to TRBJ2-3; the match to TRBD1 covers 7 bases. V was clipped by 1 base and J by 7 bases; unmatched bases: 11. The length of the CDR3 is 16 residues. Germline CDR1 is SGHAT and CDR2 is FQNNGV. The CDR3 DNA reads as TGTGCCAGCAGCTTAGGACAGGGCCCCTTTGTTAATACGCAGTATTTT. It is translated as CASSLGQGPFVNTQYF.

The J gene is TRBJ1-2, the V gene TRBV7-9; TRBD1 agrees at 10 bases. Germline V lookup: CDR1 SEHNR, CDR2 FQNEAQ (reference sequence). There are 14 residues in the CDR3. V dropped 1 base and J dropped 6; count of bases not matched to a gene: 2. CDR3 bases: TGTGCCAGCAGCTTAGGAGACAGGGGGCATGGCTACACCTTC. Translation gives CASSLGDRGHGYTF.

This sequence joins TRBV28 and TRBJ1-3, with TRBD1 as a possible D gene (6 bases). The ends were cut back, 2 bases at V and 4 bases at J, with 9 bases in the middle. CDR3 size: 14 residues. Germline V gives CDR1 MDHEN, CDR2 SYDVKM. CDR3 in DNA: TGTGCCAGCAGTTTACAGGGGCACGGAAACACCATATATTTT. Its translation: CASSLQGHGNTIYF.

In this sample, this clone turned up a few times. This chain links TRBV27 with TRBJ2-5, with 10 bases that match TRBD1. The V gene end was trimmed by 6 bases and the J gene end by 11 bases; junction bases not matched to a gene: 12. The germline CDR1 and CDR2 sequences are MNHEY and SMNVEV (reference sequence). The CDR3 is made up of 14 amino acids. CDR3 DNA sequence: TGTGCCAGCAGCTACCGACAGGGGGCACAAGAGCAGTACTTC. Translation: CASSYRQGAQEQYF.

This chain uses TRBV5-4 with TRBJ2-7; tentative D call: TRBD2 (6 bases). The CDR3 runs to 13 residues. With 4 bases removed from V and 2 bases from J, the gap between germline ends came to 10 bases. CDR1 SGHNT and CDR2 YYREEE come from the germline V gene (reference sequence). CDR3 region: CASSPWRAYEQYF. The CDR3 DNA is TGTGCCAGCAGCCCTTGGAGGGCCTACGAGCAGTACTTC.

The chain recombines TRBV21-1 with TRBJ2-7; TRBD2 is taken as the D call from the table, unchecked against the DNA. TRBV21-1 is noted as a pseudogene. The CDR3 consists of 18 residues. In DNA, the CDR3 is TGTGCCAGCAGCAAAAGATTCCGGGAGGGCCGTTGCTCCTACGAGCAGTACTTC. It yields the protein CASSKRFREGRCSYEQYF.

The V and J genes are TRBV28 and TRBJ2-2; a possible D gene is TRBD1 (6 bases). The V end lost 6 bases, the J end lost 6 bases, and 17 bases lay between the germline ends. Germline CDR1 reads MDHEN; CDR2 reads SYDVKM. The CDR3 totals 15 residues. CDR3 residues: CASSREGEWSGELFF. Here the CDR3 DNA reads TGTGCCAGCAGCCGTGAGGGGGAGTGGTCCGGGGAGCTGTTTTTT.

CDR3 sequence: CASSLPRSGGFVGELFF. The CDR3 DNA follows: TGTGCCAGCAGCTTACCCCGGAGTGGGGGGTTCGTCGGGGAGCTGTTTTTT. The chain uses TRBV7-9 and TRBJ2-2, with D tentatively TRBD2 (6 bases). The CDR3 has 17 amino acids. Germline assignment: CDR1 SEHNR and CDR2 FQNEAQ (reference sequence). Trimming stripped 2 bases from V and 7 bases from J, with 20 bases between.

The V call is TRBV6-1, the J call TRBJ2-5; 9 bases fit TRBD1. The CDR3 has 19 amino acids. V trimming: 3 bases; J trimming: 3 bases; junction bases outside the gene matches: 17. In germline, CDR1 is MNHNS, CDR2 SASEGT. Here the CDR3 reads CASSEPKPIQGADEETQYF. The CDR3 coding sequence is TGTGCCAGCAGTGAGCCGAAACCGATACAGGGGGCGGATGAAGAGACCCAGTACTTC.

This rearrangement joins TRBV6-1 to TRBJ2-7; D ambiguous. The CDR3 loop spans 13 amino acids. The V end lost 6 bases, the J end lost 2 bases, and 11 bases lay between the germline ends. Germline lookup yields CDR1 MNHNS and CDR2 SASEGT. The CDR3 is CASRTGQPYEQYF. CDR3 nucleotide sequence: TGTGCCAGCAGAACCGGGCAGCCCTACGAGCAGTACTTC.

V and J are TRBV19 and TRBJ2-3; TRBD2 aligns across 12 bases. J was trimmed by 3 bases and V by 8 bases; bases with no gene match: 12. Germline lookup yields CDR1 LNHDA and CDR2 SQIVND (reference sequence). This CDR3 contains 17 residues. The chain's CDR3 is CASPKGRLAGETDTQYF. The CDR3 DNA is TGTGCCAGTCCTAAGGGGAGACTAGCGGGAGAGACAGATACGCAGTATTTT.

CDR3 amino acids: CASSIVVQETQYF. CDR3 coding DNA: TGTGCCAGTAGTATAGTGGTCCAAGAGACCCAGTACTTC. J is TRBJ2-5 and V is TRBV19; D is undetermined. This CDR3 contains 13 residues. V dropped 1 base and J dropped 1 base, with 4 bases sitting between them. The V gene's germline CDR1 is LNHDA and CDR2 SQIVND (reference sequence).

The J gene is TRBJ2-1, the V gene TRBV4-1; the match to TRBD2 covers 12 bases. With V trimmed by 2 bases and J by 8 bases, 4 bases remained unmatched. CDR1 MGHRA and CDR2 YSYEKL come from the germline V gene. CDR3 length: 15 amino acids. CDR3 in DNA: TGCGCCAGCAGCCAATCTAGCGGGAGGGCTTATGAGCAGTTCTTC. Translating it yields CASSQSSGRAYEQFF.

The genes are TRBV6-6 and TRBJ2-7; the D call may be TRBD1 or TRBD2 (5 bases each). Between the trimmed V and J ends, which lost 7 bases and 7 bases, there was a span of 11 bases. The germline V gene encodes CDR1 MNHNY and CDR2 SVGAGI (reference sequence). This CDR3 has 11 residues. The CDR3 nucleotides are TGTGCCAGCACCTCAGGGAGAGAGCAGTACTTC. Translated: CASTSGREQYF.

This chain uses TRBV28 with TRBJ2-1; D gene unclear. Trimming took off 6 bases at V and 2 bases at J, with 14 bases between the two ends. Germline values: CDR1 MDHEN, CDR2 SYDVKM. CDR3 length: 15 amino acids. The CDR3: CASSPAAPAYNEQFF. The CDR3 DNA is TGTGCCAGCAGCCCCGCGGCCCCGGCCTACAATGAGCAGTTCTTC.

The gene calls are TRBV27 and TRBJ1-3; 7 nucleotides line up with TRBD1. Germline lookup yields CDR1 MNHEY and CDR2 SMNVEV (reference sequence). The CDR3 consists of 15 residues. Germline trimming cut 0 bases from V and 7 bases from J; bases unmatched to any gene: 6. CDR3 nucleotides: TGTGCCAGCAGTTTATCGCGAGGGGGCCGGAACACCATATATTTT. Residues: CASSLSRGGRNTIYF.

The V gene is TRBV4-2, the J gene TRBJ2-2, with D perhaps given as TRBD1 or TRBD2 (6 bases each). The CDR3 runs to 15 residues. Per the germline V gene, CDR1 is LGHNA and CDR2 is YNFKEQ. Trimming left V 3 bases short and J 6 bases short, with 14 bases between. CDR3 sequence: CASSHRGPTAGELFF. The CDR3, as DNA: TGTGCCAGCAGCCATCGGGGGCCAACCGCCGGGGAGCTGTTTTTT.